Detailed here is one T cell receptor (beta chain). Germline V gene data show CDR1 as MNHNS and CDR2 as SASEGT. V dropped 1 base and J dropped 12; count of bases not matched to a gene: 1. This CDR3 spans 11 amino acids. This sample was included in a study of blood T cell repertoires in COVID-19. As originally analysed: It was from reference gene primer amplification that nucleated cell counts were estimated. Clones were read by immunoSEQ multiplex PCR, and TCRdb kept only the in-frame ones, dropping some. Clonal size and the V and J genes are those of that table, whereas D and trimming came from the DNA. The sample gives approximately 240,000 clones, approximately 87% of which show up once; 3% to 3.5% is in the top ten.

The chain carries TRBV6-1 and TRBJ2-5; 8 positions agree with TRBD1. Sequenced input: PBMCs or T cells enriched from blood (not recorded which). This clonotype originated in a woman aged 45-60 years in a cohort exposed to, infected with or recovered from COVID-19 (not recorded which). The CDR3 sequence: CASSEGQGKYF. The CDR3 DNA reads as TGTGCCAGCAGTGAAGGACAGGGGAAGTACTTC.